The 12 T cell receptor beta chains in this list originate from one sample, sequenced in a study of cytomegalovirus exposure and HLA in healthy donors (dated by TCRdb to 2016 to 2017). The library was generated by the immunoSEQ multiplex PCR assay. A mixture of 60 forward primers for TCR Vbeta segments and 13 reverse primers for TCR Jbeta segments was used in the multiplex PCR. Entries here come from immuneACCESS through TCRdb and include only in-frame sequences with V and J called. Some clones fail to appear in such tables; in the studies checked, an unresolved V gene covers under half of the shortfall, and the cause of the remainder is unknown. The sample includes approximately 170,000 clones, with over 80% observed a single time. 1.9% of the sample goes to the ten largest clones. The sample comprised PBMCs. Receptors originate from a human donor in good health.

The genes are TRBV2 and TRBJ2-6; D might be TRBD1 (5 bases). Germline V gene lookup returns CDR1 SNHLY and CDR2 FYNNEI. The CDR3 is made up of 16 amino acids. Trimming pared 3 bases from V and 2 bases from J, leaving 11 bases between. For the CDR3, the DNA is TGTGCCAGCAGTGAGTTGGGGCTGACTGGGGCCAACGTCCTGACTTTC. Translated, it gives CASSELGLTGANVLTF.

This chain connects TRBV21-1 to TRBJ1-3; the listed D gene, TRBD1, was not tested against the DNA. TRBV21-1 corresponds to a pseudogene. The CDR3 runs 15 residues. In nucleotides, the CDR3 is TGTGCCAGCAGCAACCCTCAGGGCTCTGGAAACACCATATATTTT. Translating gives CASSNPQGSGNTIYF.

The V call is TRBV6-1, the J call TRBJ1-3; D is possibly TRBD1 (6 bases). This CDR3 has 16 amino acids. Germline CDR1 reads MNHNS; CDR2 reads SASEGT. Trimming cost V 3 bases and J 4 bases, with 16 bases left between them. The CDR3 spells CASSDLRTGSGNTIYF. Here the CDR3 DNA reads TGTGCCAGCAGTGACTTAAGAACAGGGTCGGGAAACACCATATATTTT.

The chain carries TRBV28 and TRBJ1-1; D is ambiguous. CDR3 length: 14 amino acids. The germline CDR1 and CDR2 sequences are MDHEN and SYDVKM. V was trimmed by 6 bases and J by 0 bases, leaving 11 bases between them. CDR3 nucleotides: TGTGCCAGCAGGGAGGGTTCAATGAACACTGAAGCTTTCTTT. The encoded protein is CASREGSMNTEAFF.

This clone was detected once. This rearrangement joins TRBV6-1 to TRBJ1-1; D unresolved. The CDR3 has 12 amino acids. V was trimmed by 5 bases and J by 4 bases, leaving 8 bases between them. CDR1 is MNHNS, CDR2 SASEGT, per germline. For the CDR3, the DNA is TGTGCCAGCAGTTCCCGAGGCACTGAAGCTTTCTTT. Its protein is CASSSRGTEAFF.

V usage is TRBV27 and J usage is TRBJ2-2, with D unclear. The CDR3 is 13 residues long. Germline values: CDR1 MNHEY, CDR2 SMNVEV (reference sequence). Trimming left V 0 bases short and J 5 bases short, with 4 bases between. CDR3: CASSLSATGELFF. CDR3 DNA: TGTGCCAGCAGTTTATCGGCAACCGGGGAGCTGTTTTTT.

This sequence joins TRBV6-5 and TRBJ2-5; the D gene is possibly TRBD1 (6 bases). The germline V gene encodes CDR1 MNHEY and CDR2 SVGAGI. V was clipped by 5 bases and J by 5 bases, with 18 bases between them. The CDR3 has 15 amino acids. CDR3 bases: TGTGCCAGCAGTAACAGGGTTTGGGGCGGGGAGACCCAGTACTTC. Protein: CASSNRVWGGETQYF.

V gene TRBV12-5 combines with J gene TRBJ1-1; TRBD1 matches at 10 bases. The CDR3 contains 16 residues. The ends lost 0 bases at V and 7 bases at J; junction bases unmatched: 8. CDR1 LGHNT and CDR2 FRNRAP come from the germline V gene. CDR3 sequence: CASGLVLWDRGFEAFF. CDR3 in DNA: TGTGCTAGTGGTTTGGTACTATGGGACAGGGGATTTGAAGCTTTCTTT.

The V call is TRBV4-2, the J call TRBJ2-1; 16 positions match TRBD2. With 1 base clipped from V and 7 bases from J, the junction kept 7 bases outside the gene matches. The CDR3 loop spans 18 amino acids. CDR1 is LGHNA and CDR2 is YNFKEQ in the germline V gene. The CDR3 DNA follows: TGTGCCAGCAGCCAAGTGGGACTAGCGGGGGGGCGGATAAATGAGCAGTTCTTC. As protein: CASSQVGLAGGRINEQFF.

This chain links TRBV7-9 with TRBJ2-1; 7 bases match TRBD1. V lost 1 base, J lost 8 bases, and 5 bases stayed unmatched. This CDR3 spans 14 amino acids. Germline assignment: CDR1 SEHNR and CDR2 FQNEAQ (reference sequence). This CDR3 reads CASSLEQGFDEQFF. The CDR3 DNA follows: TGTGCCAGCAGCTTAGAACAGGGGTTCGATGAGCAGTTCTTC. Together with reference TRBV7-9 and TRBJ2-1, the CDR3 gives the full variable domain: DTGVSQNPRHKITKRGQNVTFRCDPISEHNRLYWYRQTLGQGPEFLTYFQNEAQLEKSRLLSDRFSAERPKGSFSTLEIQRTEQGDSAMYLCASSLEQGFDEQFFGPGTRLTVL.

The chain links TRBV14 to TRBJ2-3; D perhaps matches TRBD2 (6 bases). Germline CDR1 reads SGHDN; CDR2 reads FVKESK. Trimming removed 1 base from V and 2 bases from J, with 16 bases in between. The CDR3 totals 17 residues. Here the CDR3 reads CASSQAGGRRPTDTQYF. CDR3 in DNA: TGTGCCAGCAGCCAAGCTGGGGGGAGAAGGCCCACAGATACGCAGTATTTT.

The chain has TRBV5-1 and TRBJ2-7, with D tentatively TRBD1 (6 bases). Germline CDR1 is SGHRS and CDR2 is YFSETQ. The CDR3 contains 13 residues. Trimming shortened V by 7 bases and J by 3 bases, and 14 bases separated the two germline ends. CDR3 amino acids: CASYRVSLYEQYF. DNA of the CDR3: TGCGCCAGCTACAGGGTTTCCCTCTACGAGCAGTACTTC.